This entry lists 27 T cell receptor beta chains sequenced from one sample in a study of cytotoxic CD8 clonotypes in ibrutinib-treated CLL. Clones were read by immunoSEQ multiplex PCR, and TCRdb kept only the in-frame ones, dropping some. The data show 80,000 to 95,000 clones, roughly 77% seen once. The source material was PBMCs, sampled after 12 months of ibrutinib treatment. All receptors come from a human donor with chronic lymphocytic leukemia.

V gene TRBV6-5 combines with J gene TRBJ1-3; D not certain. CDR1 is MNHEY, CDR2 SVGAGI, per germline. CDR3 length equals 11 residues. Trimming removed 7 bases at V and 3 bases at J, with 4 bases between. CDR3 coding DNA: TGTGCCAGCATTCGTGGAAACACCATATATTTT. Its protein product is CASIRGNTIYF.

This clone appeared a single time. The chain employs TRBV6-5 and TRBJ2-7; 7 bases are shared with TRBD1. CDR3 size: 12 residues. Germline assignment: CDR1 MNHEY and CDR2 SVGAGI. The V and J ends lost 6 bases and 6 bases, in that order; junction bases with no gene match: 5. Here the CDR3 DNA reads TGTGCCAGCAGCCGTGACAGGGTCGAGCAGTACTTC. Protein product: CASSRDRVEQYF.

The chain links TRBV7-9 to TRBJ1-3; D might be TRBD1 (6 bases). Germline values: CDR1 SEHNR, CDR2 FQNEAQ (reference sequence). With 8 bases removed from V and 4 bases from J, the gap between germline ends came to 18 bases. The CDR3 extends over 15 amino acids. CDR3 loop: CASLPGGGTGNTIYF. In DNA, the CDR3 is TGTGCCAGCCTCCCCGGAGGGGGTACAGGAAACACCATATATTTT.

The chain employs TRBV7-9 and TRBJ2-7; perhaps TRBD2 as D (6 bases). V was pared by 3 bases and J by 4 bases, with 13 bases between. This CDR3 has 14 residues. The V gene's germline CDR1 is SEHNR and CDR2 FQNEAQ (reference sequence). The CDR3 coding sequence is TGTGCCAGCAGCTTGGGGGGTTCGGGATACGAGCAGTACTTC. It yields the protein CASSLGGSGYEQYF.

This rearrangement joins TRBV20-1 to TRBJ2-7; 9 bases are a match to TRBD1. Trimming cost V 6 bases and J 4 bases; bases outside gene matches: 1. Germline CDR1 reads DFQATT; CDR2 reads SNEGSKA (reference sequence). The CDR3 consists of 11 residues. CDR3 loop: CSAGTGYEQYF. CDR3 bases: TGCAGTGCCGGGACAGGGTACGAGCAGTACTTC.

J is TRBJ1-3 and V is TRBV30; tentatively, D is TRBD1 (6 bases). V lost 5 bases, J lost 8 bases, and 16 bases lay in between. The CDR3 sequence is 13 residues long. Germline V gene data show CDR1 as GTSNPN and CDR2 as SVGIG (reference sequence). The CDR3 spells CAWATGGADTIYF. Written as DNA, the CDR3 is TGTGCCTGGGCCACGGGGGGGGCGGACACCATATATTTT.

J is TRBJ2-7 and V is TRBV7-2; 8 nucleotides line up with TRBD1. After removal of 6 bases from V and 8 bases from J, the junction contained 21 bases not matched to a gene. Germline loops: CDR1 SGHTA, CDR2 FQGNSA. CDR3 length equals 17 residues. The CDR3 region has the DNA TGTGCCAGCAGTAGGAACATGCCCGGGACAGGACAGCTCAAGCAGTACTTC. This codes for CASSRNMPGTGQLKQYF.

The chain joins TRBV19 to TRBJ2-7, with TRBD1 matching 11 bases. V lost 4 bases and J lost 2; bases outside the gene matches: 1. Per the germline V gene, CDR1 is LNHDA and CDR2 is SQIVND (reference sequence). The CDR3 contains 14 residues. The CDR3 region has the DNA TGTGCCAGTAGTAGGGGACAGGGGGCCTACGAGCAGTACTTC. Protein product: CASSRGQGAYEQYF.

CDR3 protein: CASSPLTGADTQYF. The CDR3 DNA follows: TGTGCCAGCTCACCACTAACAGGGGCAGATACGCAGTATTTT. This rearrangement joins TRBV18 to TRBJ2-3; 7 bases agree with TRBD1. The CDR3 spans 14 residues. Germline V gives CDR1 KGHSH, CDR2 LQKENI. V lost 1 base to trimming and J lost 4 bases; unmatched junction nucleotides: 2.

J is TRBJ2-3 and V is TRBV6-1, with D uncertain. Germline CDR1 is MNHNS and CDR2 is SASEGT. This CDR3 is 14 amino acids long. The V and J ends lost 8 bases and 2 bases respectively, with 14 bases between them. CDR3 sequence reads: CASRRSAITDTQYF. The CDR3, as DNA: TGTGCCAGCCGAAGGTCGGCGATCACAGATACGCAGTATTTT.

The genes are TRBV7-9 and TRBJ2-7, with TRBD2 matching over 9 bases. Looked up from germline, CDR1 is SEHNR and CDR2 is FQNEAQ (reference sequence). CDR3 size: 14 residues. V shed 5 bases, J shed 7 bases, and the junction held 9 bases outside the gene matches. In DNA, the CDR3 is TGTGCCAGCAGCCCGGCGGTAGCGGGAGCTGAGCAGTACTTC. This codes for CASSPAVAGAEQYF.

CDR3 in DNA: TGTGCCAGCAGCCCGGACTTCAGGACTGAAGCTTTCTTT. Protein sequence: CASSPDFRTEAFF. The chain joins TRBV7-9 to TRBJ1-1; D not certain. The ends were cut back, 5 bases at V and 5 bases at J, with 12 bases in the middle. The CDR3 has 13 amino acids. Per germline, CDR1 SEHNR and CDR2 FQNEAQ (reference sequence). The entire variable domain, with the rest obtained from reference TRBV7-9 and TRBJ1-1, is as follows: DTGVSQNPRHKITKRGQNVTFRCDPISEHNRLYWYRQTLGQGPEFLTYFQNEAQLEKSRLLSDRFSAERPKGSFSTLEIQRTEQGDSAMYLCASSPDFRTEAFFGQGTRLTVV.

V and J are TRBV4-2 and TRBJ1-1; 9 bases map to TRBD1. CDR1 and CDR2 from the germline V gene are LGHNA and YNFKEQ. V trimming: 0 bases; J trimming: 5 bases; junction bases outside the gene matches: 16. This CDR3 is built from 19 residues. In DNA, the CDR3 is TGTGCCAGCAGCCAAGACGGAACAACGTCACAGGGGGCGGGAACTGAAGCTTTCTTT. Translating gives CASSQDGTTSQGAGTEAFF.

A word on this clone: Other nucleotide sequences from this sample produce the same CDR3. V and J are TRBV11-2 and TRBJ2-1; D remains ambiguous. The CDR3 is 15 residues long. V was pared by 1 base and J by 0 bases, with 7 bases between. Germline V gene data show CDR1 as SGHAT and CDR2 as FQNNGV. CDR3 bases: TGTGCCAGCAGCTTAGGGGGAAGCTCCTACAATGAGCAGTTCTTC. Its translation is CASSLGGSSYNEQFF.

The chain couples TRBV2 to TRBJ2-7; 7 nucleotides align to TRBD1. CDR1 and CDR2 from the germline V gene are SNHLY and FYNNEI. This CDR3 has 16 amino acids. The V segment lost 1 base and the J segment 7 bases; nucleotides outside the gene matches: 13. The DNA of the CDR3 is TGTGCCAGCAGTGAAGGTTATCGGTGGGGACAGCGGGAGCAGTACTTC. Amino acids: CASSEGYRWGQREQYF.

As to this clone: The junction and the germline gene differ at one end; a read error may be behind it. This chain uses TRBV28 with TRBJ1-2, with a tentative D call TRBD1 (5 bases). Germline loops: CDR1 MDHEN, CDR2 SYDVKM. The CDR3 is made up of 12 amino acids. This CDR3 reads CASRPPGGVGLF. The CDR3 bases are TGTGCCAGCAGGCCACCCGGGGGGGTGGGCCTCTTC.

The V call is TRBV2, the J call TRBJ2-1; 11 nucleotides agree with TRBD2. Trimming removed 7 bases from V and 6 bases from J; junction bases left unmatched: 11. The CDR3 length is 16 residues. The germline V gene encodes CDR1 SNHLY and CDR2 FYNNEI. The CDR3 DNA is TGTGCCAGCACCAAGGGGCTAGCGGGAGGTGGCAATGAGCAGTTCTTC. This gives the protein CASTKGLAGGGNEQFF.

V usage is TRBV27 and J usage is TRBJ1-2, with D unclear. The V gene's germline CDR1 is MNHEY and CDR2 SMNVEV (reference sequence). The CDR3 is 12 residues long. The V gene lost 6 bases and the J gene lost 3 bases, with 8 bases spanning the gap. The chain's CDR3 is CASRAEDYGYTF. CDR3 nucleotide sequence: TGTGCCAGCAGAGCGGAGGACTATGGCTACACCTTC.

This clone was seen only a few times. The rearrangement links TRBV25-1 to TRBJ2-1; D remains ambiguous. The V end lost 5 bases, the J end lost 4 bases, and 15 bases lay between the germline ends. The germline V gene has CDR1 MGHDK and CDR2 SYGVNS. The CDR3 runs 15 residues. The CDR3 here is CASSLDSFGYNEQFF. CDR3 nucleotides: TGTGCCAGCAGTTTAGACTCCTTCGGGTACAATGAGCAGTTCTTC.

CDR3: CASSLSAYNEQFF. The CDR3 nucleotides are TGTGCCAGCAGTTTATCTGCGTACAATGAGCAGTTCTTC. The chain employs TRBV27 and TRBJ2-1; D gene uncertain. This CDR3 is built from 13 residues. The germline gives CDR1 MNHEY, CDR2 SMNVEV (reference sequence). With 0 bases removed from V and 4 bases from J, the gap between germline ends came to 4 bases.

This chain uses TRBV28 with TRBJ2-1, with a weak D call TRBD1 (5 bases). V was clipped by 10 bases and J by 0 bases, with 10 bases between them. Germline CDR1 reads MDHEN; CDR2 reads SYDVKM. The CDR3 has 13 amino acids. The CDR3 bases are TGTGCCATACAGGAGAGCTCCTACAATGAGCAGTTCTTC. Translation: CAIQESSYNEQFF.

The chain is built from TRBV5-6 and TRBJ2-7, with 12 bases fitting TRBD1. The CDR3 is 16 amino acids. Germline V gene sequence: CDR1 SGHDT, CDR2 YYEEEE. Trimming took 0 bases from V and 5 from J; bases not matched to a gene: 6. Written as DNA, the CDR3 is TGTGCCAGCAGCTTGGGGGGGACAGGGGGCCCCCACGAGCAGTACTTC. This translates into CASSLGGTGGPHEQYF.

V and J are TRBV30 and TRBJ1-1; D unresolved. V lost 0 bases, J lost 8 bases, and 4 bases lay in between. The CDR3 spans 10 residues. CDR1 is GTSNPN, CDR2 SVGIG, per germline (reference sequence). The CDR3 region has the DNA TGTGCCTGGAGTGTCAGGGAAGCTTTCTTT. Translating gives CAWSVREAFF. Filled out from reference TRBV30 and TRBJ1-1, the complete variable domain reads SQTIHQWPATLVQPVGSPLSLECTVEGTSNPNLYWYRQAAGRGLQLLFYSVGIGQISSEVPQNLSASRPQDRQFILSSKKLLLSDSGFYLCAWSVREAFFGQGTRLTVV.

This sequence joins TRBV9 and TRBJ1-4; 9 positions match TRBD1. Trimming cost V 3 bases and J 8 bases; bases outside gene matches: 5. CDR1 and CDR2 from the germline V gene are SGDLS and YYNGEE. The CDR3 is 14 amino acids. CDR3: CASSGQGGLEKLFF. The CDR3 bases are TGTGCCAGCAGCGGACAGGGGGGCTTAGAAAAACTGTTTTTT.

The gene calls are TRBV5-8 and TRBJ1-3; TRBD1 is a possible D gene (5 bases). The CDR3 has 15 residues. Germline V gives CDR1 SGHTS, CDR2 YDEGEE. With 5 bases removed from V and 4 bases from J, the gap between germline ends came to 16 bases. CDR3 loop: CASRNPGTGGNTIYF. CDR3 in DNA: TGTGCCAGCAGAAACCCCGGGACGGGGGGAAACACCATATATTTT.

The rearrangement links TRBV6-6 to TRBJ1-4; D ambiguous. Per the germline V gene, CDR1 is MNHNY and CDR2 is SVGAGI (reference sequence). The CDR3 spans 14 residues. Trimming pared 4 bases from V and 6 bases from J, leaving 12 bases between. The CDR3: CASSSVPGDEKLFF. CDR3 DNA sequence: TGTGCCAGCAGTTCGGTGCCTGGTGATGAAAAACTGTTTTTT.

This clone was found a few times. The chain employs TRBV4-3 and TRBJ1-3; D is ambiguous. The CDR3 runs 14 residues. The V end was cut by 3 bases, the J end by 0 bases, with 6 bases between. Germline V gives CDR1 LGHNA, CDR2 YSLEER. The CDR3 DNA follows: TGCGCCAGCAGCCAGTGGGGCTCTGGAAACACCATATATTTT. Its translation is CASSQWGSGNTIYF.